This T cell receptor beta chain was captured in a study of T cell repertoires in cytomegalovirus infection. TCRdb analysed the reads with MiXCR anew, one entry per CDR3 protein. The sample has 90,000 to 120,000 distinct CDR3 sequences; under 45% are singletons. To note about this clonotype: Its antigen is unidentified.

CDR3 size: 16 residues. The J segment lost 0 bases and the V segment lost 6 bases, leaving 10 bases of the junction unmatched. The sequence derives from a human donor in good health (CMV status not recorded). Some clones in this sample may be carry-over from other donors' samples. The specimen comprised CD8+ T cells from cultured PBMCs, sampled from culture after CMV antigen stimulation. The chain is built from TRBV12-3 or TRBV12-4 and TRBJ1-2; the match to TRBD1 covers 7 bases. Here the CDR3 DNA reads TGTGCCAGCAGCTCCAGTGACAGGGAAACTAACTATGGCTACACCTTC. This sequence encodes CASSSSDRETNYGYTF.